This entry features one TCR beta chain sequence. Its specificity is unknown. These data are taken from a study of cytomegalovirus exposure and HLA in healthy donors. The germline V gene has CDR1 LNHNV and CDR2 YYDKDF (reference sequence). V shed 4 bases, J shed 7 bases, and the junction held 4 bases outside the gene matches. This CDR3 is built from 14 residues. PCR employed 60 Vbeta and 13 Jbeta primers. The assay was immunoSEQ multiplex PCR, and TCRdb's table has in-frame clones only and misses some. The table shows about 120,000 clones, with about 83% occurring only once. Study conclusions and caveats: The productive fraction for most TCR beta V segments was about 90% or about 30% in an earlier analysis.

The clonotype was recovered from a woman between 35 and 50 years old in good health and CMV-seropositive. Sample: PBMCs. The V and J genes are TRBV15 and TRBJ1-1; TRBD1 matches 12 bases. The CDR3 DNA sequence: TGTGCCACCAGCACCGGGACAGGGGGCGGTGAAGCTTTCTTT. This sequence encodes CATSTGTGGGEAFF.